The 29 T cell receptor beta chains given below trace back to one sample, sequenced in a study of control samples from healthy donors and cancer patients. TCRdb keeps only in-frame clones here, not all; method: immunoSEQ multiplex PCR. The profile covers some 100,000 clones, with about 80% appearing a single time and about 11% taken by the ten largest. Material: blood. All receptors derive from a woman in her 30s in good health.

The chain has TRBV18 and TRBJ2-6; a possible D gene is TRBD1 (5 bases). The germline V and J ends were trimmed by 1 base and 0 bases, with 13 bases remaining between them. The CDR3 covers 18 residues. Germline V gene lookup returns CDR1 KGHSH and CDR2 LQKENI. CDR3 in amino acids: CASSPRPQGNSGANVLTF. The CDR3 coding sequence is TGTGCCAGCTCACCACGTCCCCAGGGTAACTCTGGGGCCAACGTCCTGACTTTC.

This clone was observed a handful of times. The V and J genes are TRBV7-8 and TRBJ2-5; TRBD2 aligns across 11 bases. J gave up 2 bases and V 4 bases, and 3 bases lay outside the gene matches. Germline loops: CDR1 SGHVS, CDR2 FQNEAQ. The CDR3 length is 15 residues. The CDR3 DNA reads as TGTGCCAGCAGCTCACTAGCGGGGGTACAAGAGACCCAGTACTTC. This codes for CASSSLAGVQETQYF.

The rearrangement links TRBV6-1 to TRBJ2-2, with 10 positions matching TRBD1. J lost 0 bases, V lost 4 bases, and 11 bases had no gene match. Germline values: CDR1 MNHNS, CDR2 SASEGT. CDR3 length equals 19 residues. CDR3 region: CASSVSGTGAFTNTGELFF. The CDR3 bases are TGTGCCAGCAGTGTATCCGGGACAGGGGCCTTTACGAACACCGGGGAGCTGTTTTTT.

Only one count was recorded for this clone. This chain joins TRBV27 and TRBJ1-5, with a tentative D call TRBD1 (5 bases). The CDR3 loop spans 19 amino acids. The V end was cut by 3 bases, the J end by 3 bases, with 24 bases between. Germline V lookup: CDR1 MNHEY, CDR2 SMNVEV (reference sequence). In nucleotides, the CDR3 is TGTGCCAGCAGTTTGTTCGCCCCCACAGGTCAAGGGTTCAATCAGCCCCAGCATTTT. Encoded protein: CASSLFAPTGQGFNQPQHF.

This chain connects TRBV6-5 to TRBJ1-5; D unresolved. V dropped 6 bases and J dropped 5 bases, with 14 bases sitting between them. The CDR3 contains 14 residues. CDR1 is MNHEY, CDR2 SVGAGI, per germline. In nucleotides, the CDR3 is TGTGCCAGCAGCCCATCGGGCAGTTATCAGCCCCAGCATTTT. This sequence encodes CASSPSGSYQPQHF.

The chain uses TRBV29-1 and TRBJ2-4; D may be TRBD1 (5 bases). Deletions cut 1 base from V and 8 bases from J, with 12 bases between. The CDR3 length is 13 residues. The germline V gene has CDR1 SQVTM and CDR2 ANQGSEA. The DNA for the CDR3 is TGCAGCGTTGAAGGGGGCCGAAAAGACATTCAGTACTTC. Translation: CSVEGGRKDIQYF. The variable domain in full, with the rest retrieved from reference TRBV29-1 and TRBJ2-4, is SAVISQKPSRDICQRGTSLTIQCQVDSQVTMMFWYRQQPGQSLTLIATANQGSEATYESGFVIDKFPISRPNLTFSTLTVSNMSPEDSSIYLCSVEGGRKDIQYFGAGTRLSVL.

The J gene is TRBJ2-3, the V gene TRBV5-1, with 9 bases that match TRBD2. In germline, CDR1 is SGHRS, CDR2 YFSETQ. This CDR3 has 17 amino acids. Germline trimming cut 1 base from V and 2 bases from J; bases unmatched to any gene: 8. The CDR3 protein is CASSLSALAGDTDTQYF. The DNA of the CDR3 is TGCGCCAGCAGCTTGTCGGCTTTAGCGGGGGACACAGATACGCAGTATTTT.

The genes are TRBV29-1 and TRBJ1-5, with a tentative D call TRBD1 (5 bases). Germline CDR1 is SQVTM and CDR2 is ANQGSEA. The CDR3 is made up of 15 amino acids. V was trimmed by 4 bases and J by 0 bases, leaving 13 bases between them. In nucleotides, the CDR3 is TGCAGCGTTGGGTTTGGGACCGATAGCAATCAGCCCCAGCATTTT. Translated: CSVGFGTDSNQPQHF.

This clone has more than one count but fewer than ten. The V gene is TRBV2, the J gene TRBJ2-1; the D is unclear. V was trimmed by 6 bases and J by 6 bases, leaving 21 bases between them. The CDR3 runs to 16 residues. Germline CDR1 and CDR2: SNHLY and FYNNEI. The CDR3 reads CASRIARRGSINEQFF. In nucleotides, the CDR3 is TGTGCCAGCAGGATCGCCCGACGAGGCTCTATCAATGAGCAGTTCTTC.

The chain carries TRBV5-4 and TRBJ2-7; D is uncertain. The CDR3 totals 17 residues. V lost 4 bases and J lost 0, with 20 bases in between. Germline loops: CDR1 SGHNT, CDR2 YYREEE (reference sequence). The CDR3 spells CASSPSPGWQASYEQYF. The DNA of the CDR3 is TGTGCCAGCAGCCCCTCCCCCGGGTGGCAGGCCTCCTACGAGCAGTACTTC.

V usage is TRBV12-5 and J usage is TRBJ1-2; no reliable D call. Trimming shortened V by 6 bases and J by 6 bases, and 17 bases separated the two germline ends. Germline loops: CDR1 LGHNT, CDR2 FRNRAP. This CDR3 is 14 amino acids long. DNA for the CDR3: TGTGCTAGTGGCCAGGTTGGCCAGTTCCATGGCTACACCTTC. Translation gives CASGQVGQFHGYTF.

This clone was seen a handful of times. This chain joins TRBV7-3 and TRBJ1-1; weak D call: TRBD1 (5 bases). In germline, CDR1 is SGHTA, CDR2 FQGTGA. V lost 4 bases and J lost 5, with 14 bases in between. The CDR3 totals 14 residues. The CDR3 loop is CASSSAGAGTEAFF. In DNA form, the CDR3 reads TGTGCCAGCAGCTCAGCCGGGGCTGGGACTGAAGCTTTCTTT.

The chain carries TRBV19 and TRBJ2-4; 7 bases align to TRBD2. Unmatched junction bases numbered 9, after V lost 0 bases and J lost 4 bases. There are 17 residues in the CDR3. Per the germline V gene, CDR1 is LNHDA and CDR2 is SQIVND (reference sequence). CDR3 sequence: CASSIDTSGAIKNIQYF. The CDR3 nucleotides read TGTGCCAGTAGTATAGATACGAGCGGGGCGATAAAAAACATTCAGTACTTC.

The rearrangement uses TRBV5-1 and TRBJ2-2; D not certain. V was clipped by 4 bases and J by 7 bases, with 11 bases between them. The germline gives CDR1 SGHRS, CDR2 YFSETQ. The CDR3 totals 13 residues. In DNA form, the CDR3 reads TGCGCCAGCAGCCCCCTCTTGGGCGGGGAGCTGTTTTTT. Its translation: CASSPLLGGELFF.

The gene calls are TRBV5-6 and TRBJ2-1, with a possible D match to TRBD2 (5 bases). V gave up 1 base and J gave up 10 bases, with 15 bases separating them. Germline V gene sequence: CDR1 SGHDT, CDR2 YYEEEE. CDR3 length: 14 amino acids. The CDR3 DNA reads as TGTGCCAGCAGCTTGTGGGGAGTGGCTGGGGAGCAGTTCTTC. Protein: CASSLWGVAGEQFF.

This sequence joins TRBV29-1 and TRBJ2-7; maybe TRBD2 (5 bases). The CDR3 is 11 residues long. V was shortened by 7 bases and J by 7 bases, with 14 bases between the two germline ends. Germline lookup yields CDR1 SQVTM and CDR2 ANQGSEA. Written as DNA, the CDR3 is TGCAGCGCGGGAAGTGGGCGAGAGCAGTACTTC. Translating gives CSAGSGREQYF.

This clone was detected once. The V gene is TRBV5-5, the J gene TRBJ1-6, with D perhaps TRBD1 (6 bases). This CDR3 region has 15 residues. V lost 9 bases to trimming and J lost 9 bases, with 22 bases between them. From germline, CDR1 is SGHKS and CDR2 YYEKEE (reference sequence). CDR3 loop: CATNPLGQITSPLHF. As DNA, the CDR3 is TGTGCCACCAACCCCCTCGGACAGATAACTTCACCCCTCCACTTT.

The rearrangement uses TRBV19 and TRBJ1-4; 9 bases agree with TRBD1. Germline V CDR1 and CDR2: LNHDA, SQIVND (reference sequence). Trimming removed 0 bases from V and 4 bases from J; junction bases left unmatched: 12. The CDR3 sequence is 19 residues long. The CDR3 DNA reads TGTGCCAGTAGTATAGACCAGACGAGGGGACAGGGTGTTAATGAAAAACTGTTTTTT. This translates into CASSIDQTRGQGVNEKLFF.

The rearrangement joins TRBV18 to TRBJ2-3; D may be TRBD2 (6 bases). This CDR3 spans 15 amino acids. Trimming stripped 8 bases from V and 2 bases from J, with 17 bases between. Looked up from germline, CDR1 is KGHSH and CDR2 is LQKENI. For the CDR3, the DNA is TGTGCCAGCAGCGGGCCGCGTGACCCCACAGATACGCAGTATTTT. This translates into CASSGPRDPTDTQYF.

This clone is a singleton in its sample. The J gene is TRBJ2-3, the V gene TRBV29-1, with D perhaps given as TRBD1 or TRBD2 (5 bases each). Trimming left V 5 bases short and J 4 bases short, with 19 bases between. From germline, CDR1 is SQVTM and CDR2 ANQGSEA. The CDR3 totals 15 residues. The CDR3: CSVKRDASAPDTQYF. The CDR3 nucleotides read TGCAGCGTTAAAAGGGACGCTTCAGCCCCAGATACGCAGTATTTT.

This chain joins TRBV2 and TRBJ1-2; D unclear. V was cut by 7 bases and J by 4 bases, with 7 bases left in between. Germline lookup yields CDR1 SNHLY and CDR2 FYNNEI. This CDR3 contains 11 residues. CDR3 bases: TGTGCCAGCAACGGGCGCTATGGCTACACCTTC. Encoded protein: CASNGRYGYTF. Combining the CDR3 with reference TRBV2 and TRBJ1-2 gives the whole variable domain EPEVTQTPSHQVTQMGQEVILRCVPISNHLYFYWYRQILGQKVEFLVSFYNNEISEKSEIFDDQFSVERPDGSNFTLKIRSTKLEDSAMYFCASNGRYGYTFGSGTRLTVV.

The J gene is TRBJ2-5, the V gene TRBV5-8, with TRBD1 identical over 8 bases. The germline gives CDR1 SGHTS, CDR2 YDEGEE. The CDR3 runs to 15 residues. With 4 bases clipped from V and 3 bases from J, the junction kept 8 bases outside the gene matches. The DNA for the CDR3 is TGTGCCAGCAGCCTCCGGGACAGGCGAAAAGAGACCCAGTACTTC. Amino acid sequence: CASSLRDRRKETQYF.

V usage is TRBV11-3 and J usage is TRBJ2-5, with TRBD2 matching over 8 bases. From germline, CDR1 is SGHNT and CDR2 YENEEA. The CDR3 is made up of 15 amino acids. J lost 3 bases, V lost 1 base, and 4 bases had no gene match. This CDR3 reads CASSLGLGGEETQYF. CDR3 DNA: TGTGCCAGCAGCTTAGGGCTCGGGGGGGAAGAGACCCAGTACTTC. Filled out from reference TRBV11-3 and TRBJ2-5, the complete variable domain reads EAGVVQSPRYKIIEKKQPVAFWCNPISGHNTLYWYLQNLGQGPELLIRYENEEAVDDSQLPKDRFSAERLKGVDSTLKIQPAELGDSAVYLCASSLGLGGEETQYFGPGTRLLVL.

The rearrangement joins TRBV7-2 to TRBJ2-3, with TRBD2 identical over 8 bases. Trimming removed 3 bases from V and 3 bases from J; junction bases left unmatched: 5. Germline V gene data show CDR1 as SGHTA and CDR2 as FQGNSA. CDR3 length equals 15 residues. The chain's CDR3 is CASSFGGAFTDTQYF. The CDR3 nucleotides read TGTGCCAGCAGCTTCGGGGGGGCGTTTACAGATACGCAGTATTTT.

The rearrangement links TRBV25-1 to TRBJ2-2; 8 bases are shared with TRBD2. The CDR3 is 16 amino acids. Trimming took 8 bases from V and 6 from J; bases not matched to a gene: 14. Germline V CDR1 and CDR2: MGHDK, SYGVNS. CDR3 in amino acids: CASGDSGGSSPGELFF. CDR3 nucleotide sequence: TGTGCCAGCGGGGATTCGGGAGGGTCCTCCCCCGGGGAGCTGTTTTTT.

This chain joins TRBV11-2 and TRBJ1-1; D is perhaps TRBD1 (5 bases). This CDR3 contains 15 residues. The V and J ends lost 4 bases and 4 bases respectively, with 16 bases between them. CDR1 is SGHAT and CDR2 is FQNNGV in the germline V gene. For the CDR3, the DNA is TGTGCCAGCAGCTCCTCGGGGGGGTCGGGCACTGAAGCTTTCTTT. Encoded protein: CASSSSGGSGTEAFF.

In nucleotides, the CDR3 is TGTGCCTGGAGTGTCGGCGGAGGACCGGGTTCACCCCTCCACTTT. Translation gives CAWSVGGGPGSPLHF. This chain connects TRBV30 to TRBJ1-6; D is unresolved. Trimming removed 0 bases at V and 9 bases at J, with 15 bases between. CDR3 size: 15 residues. Germline CDR1 is GTSNPN and CDR2 is SVGIG (reference sequence).

The rearrangement joins TRBV7-8 to TRBJ1-3, with 7 nucleotides matching TRBD1. Germline assignment: CDR1 SGHVS and CDR2 FQNEAQ. This CDR3 has 17 residues. Germline trimming cut 1 base from V and 0 bases from J; bases unmatched to any gene: 6. CDR3 in DNA: TGTGCCAGCAGCTTAGAGGCAGGGGGTAGCTCTGGAAACACCATATATTTT. Its translation is CASSLEAGGSSGNTIYF.

The chain links TRBV29-1 to TRBJ2-5; no firm D call. Germline V gene lookup returns CDR1 SQVTM and CDR2 ANQGSEA. There are 13 residues in the CDR3. V was shortened by 6 bases and J by 1 base, with 12 bases between the two germline ends. CDR3 DNA sequence: TGCAGCGTCAGAAGGCAGAGCCAAGAGACCCAGTACTTC. This translates into CSVRRQSQETQYF.